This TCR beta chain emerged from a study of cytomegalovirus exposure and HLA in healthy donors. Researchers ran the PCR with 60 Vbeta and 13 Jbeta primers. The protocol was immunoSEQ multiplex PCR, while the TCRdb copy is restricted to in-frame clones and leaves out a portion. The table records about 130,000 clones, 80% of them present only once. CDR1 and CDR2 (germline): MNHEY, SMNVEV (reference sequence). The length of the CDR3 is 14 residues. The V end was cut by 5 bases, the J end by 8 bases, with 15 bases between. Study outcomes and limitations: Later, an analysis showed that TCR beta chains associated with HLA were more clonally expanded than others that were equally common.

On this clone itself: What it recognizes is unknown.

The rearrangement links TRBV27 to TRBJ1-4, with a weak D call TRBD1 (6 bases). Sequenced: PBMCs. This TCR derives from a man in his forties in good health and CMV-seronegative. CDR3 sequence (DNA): TGTGCCAGCAGTCCAACAGGGTTGGGCGAAAAACTGTTTTTT. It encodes CASSPTGLGEKLFF.